This TCR beta chain was recorded in a study of blood T cell repertoires in COVID-19. For the study at large: The samples span acute and convalescent COVID-19 from the United States, Italy and Spain. PBMCs, B-cell-depleted T cells, or T cells were the source of the cDNA or gDNA that made up the material.

CDR1 MDHEN and CDR2 SYDVKM come from the germline V gene. This CDR3 has 16 residues. V gave up 3 bases and J gave up 3 bases; unmatched junction bases: 11. In the source study's methods: Amplification from reference gene primers served as the basis for estimated nucleated cell counts. Assay: immunoSEQ multiplex PCR; the TCRdb copy retains only in-frame clones and omits some. The D gene and trimming were derived from the DNA, and the V and J assignments and clone size from that table. The sample includes around 64,000 clones, more than 75% of them seen just once. This clone appeared once. The rearrangement joins TRBV28 to TRBJ2-7, with 7 bases aligning to TRBD1. Sequencing was done on a sample of peripheral blood. The receptor was isolated from a man aged 50-60 years with active COVID-19. The CDR3 DNA follows: TGTGCCAGCAGTTTGGGTTATACGGCAGGGGGCTACGAGCAGTACTTC. As protein: CASSLGYTAGGYEQYF.